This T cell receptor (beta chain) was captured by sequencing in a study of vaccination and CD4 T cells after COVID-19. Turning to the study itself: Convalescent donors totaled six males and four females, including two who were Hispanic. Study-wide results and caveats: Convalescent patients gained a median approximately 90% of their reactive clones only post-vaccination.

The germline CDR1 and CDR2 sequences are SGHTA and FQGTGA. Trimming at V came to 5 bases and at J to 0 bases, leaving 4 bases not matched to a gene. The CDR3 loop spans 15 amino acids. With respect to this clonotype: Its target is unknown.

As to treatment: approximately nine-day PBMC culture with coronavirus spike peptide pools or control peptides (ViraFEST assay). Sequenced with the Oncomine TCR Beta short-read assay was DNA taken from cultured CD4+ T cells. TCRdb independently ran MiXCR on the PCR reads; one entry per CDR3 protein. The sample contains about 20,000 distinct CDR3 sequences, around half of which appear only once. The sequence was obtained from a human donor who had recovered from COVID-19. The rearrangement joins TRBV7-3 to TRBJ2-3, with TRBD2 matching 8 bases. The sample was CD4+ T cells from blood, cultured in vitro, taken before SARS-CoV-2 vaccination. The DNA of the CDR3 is TGTGCCAGCAGCCGAGCGGGGGCCAGCACAGATACGCAGTATTTT. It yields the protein CASSRAGASTDTQYF.